Listed below are T cell receptor beta chains from one sample, sequenced in a study of radiation and T cells in renal cell carcinoma. Assay: immunoSEQ multiplex PCR; the TCRdb copy retains only in-frame clones and omits some. The table has 100,000 to 150,000 clones, roughly 80% seen once. The sample was blood, taken from a patient whose treatment included radiotherapy and nephrectomy. All receptors derive from an older woman with renal cell carcinoma. CDR3s include the opening cysteine and the closing phenylalanine or tryptophan. The order of the fields is clone size, V gene, J gene, D gene, CDR3 DNA, CDR3 protein. The D gene is left open where the match is weak. Clone size appears in some rows only: once, few, many, or a class for an expanded clone.

>NA|TRBV7-3|TRBJ2-1|TRBD1
TGTGCCAGCAGCTTAACCGGGACAGGGGTTTCCTCCTACAATGAGCAGTTCTTC
CASSLTGTGVSSYNEQFF
>NA|TRBV28|TRBJ1-4|NA
TGTGCCAGCAGACTCCCGCAGCAGGGTAGCCCGCGACTGTTTTTT
CASRLPQQGSPRLFF
>once|TRBV19|TRBJ2-5|NA
TGTGCCAGTAGTTTGAACGGGGGAGAAGAGACCCAGTACTTC
CASSLNGGEETQYF
>NA|TRBV7-3|TRBJ2-1|TRBD1
TGTGCCAGCAGCCCCGGACAGGGCTACAATGAGCAGTTCTTC
CASSPGQGYNEQFF
>few|TRBV28|TRBJ1-5|NA
TGTGCCAGCAGTTTAGACAGCAATCAGCCCCAGCATTTT
CASSLDSNQPQHF
>NA|TRBV7-6|TRBJ2-1|TRBD2
TGTGCCAGCAGCTTAGCAGTGACTAGCGGGAGTAGTGAGCAGTTCTTC
CASSLAVTSGSSEQFF
>NA|TRBV5-4|TRBJ1-1|NA
TGTGCCAGCAGTGAAATCAGGGGATCTAACACTGAAGCTTTCTTT
CASSEIRGSNTEAFF
>NA|TRBV7-2|TRBJ2-1|TRBD2
TGTGCCAGCAGCTGGGGACTAGCGGGGACCAATGAGCAGTTCTTC
CASSWGLAGTNEQFF
>NA|TRBV29-1|TRBJ2-1|NA
TGCAGCGTCACGCGGCGGGCGGACAATGAGCAGTTCTTC
CSVTRRADNEQFF
>once|TRBV5-6|TRBJ1-6|TRBD1
TGTGCCAGCAGCCTGGGACAGTATAATTCACCCCTCCACTTT
CASSLGQYNSPLHF
>once|TRBV7-8|TRBJ1-3|NA
TGTGCCAGCAGCATACAGGGAGGAGGAAACACCATATATTTT
CASSIQGGGNTIYF
>few|TRBV28|TRBJ1-5|NA
TGTGCCAGCACCCCGTTAGGTGGCAGCAATCAGCCCCAGCATTTT
CASTPLGGSNQPQHF
>NA|TRBV7-2|TRBJ1-3|NA
TGTGCCAGCAGCTTAGAGGGGCAGTTACCTGGAAACACCATATATTTT
CASSLEGQLPGNTIYF
>many|TRBV4-1|TRBJ1-5|NA
TGCGCCAGCAGCCTGACATCCGTTGATAAGTTCAATCAGCCCCAGCATTTT
CASSLTSVDKFNQPQHF
>once|TRBV28|TRBJ2-1|NA
TGTGCCAGCAGTATCTTGGGGGTCTACAATGAGCAGTTCTTC
CASSILGVYNEQFF
>NA|TRBV10-2|TRBJ2-7|NA
TGCGCCAGCAGTGAGGGTAGCAGGACAGCTTCCTCCTACGAGCAGTACTTC
CASSEGSRTASSYEQYF
>NA|TRBV6-6|TRBJ2-7|TRBD2
TGTGCCGGCAGTTATCACCCGGGACTAGCCTACGAGCAGTACTTC
CAGSYHPGLAYEQYF
>NA|TRBV7-9|TRBJ2-7|NA
TGTGCCAGCAGCTTAGTATCTGGGGACGAGCAGTACTTC
CASSLVSGDEQYF